These 15 T cell receptor beta chains share one sample of origin, sequenced in a study of post-analysis software for immune sequencing data (dated by TCRdb to the mid-2010s). The paper's findings and limits, for the study overall: Patients showed significantly higher frequencies than controls for a handful of TRBV segments, among them TRBV5-6, TRBV5-1 and TRBV20-1.

The library was prepared using PCR. For sequencing, an Illumina HiSeq 2500 was employed. To reduce PCR and sequencing biases, unique molecular identifiers were incorporated into the TCR beta cDNA libraries. Using fastp trimming at Q25 and MiXCR clonotype assembly, TCRdb reanalyzed the public sequencing data and kept in-frame beta chains. Each entry is one CDR3 protein sequence, shown with its most common DNA and genes. This sample has about 770,000 distinct CDR3 sequences in its table, and 46% of those were observed once. The top ten clones comprise roughly 4.5% of the sample. For these receptors, no antigen is known. The sequenced sample consisted of blood. All receptors derive from a girl aged 10 to 17 with multiple sclerosis.

In this sample, this clonotype turned up a few times. The chain recombines TRBV12-3 or TRBV12-4 with TRBJ1-5; 10 nucleotides match TRBD1. V lost 5 bases and J lost 7; bases outside the gene matches: 8. The CDR3 length is 15 residues. CDR3 amino acids: CASSIDRGRAQPQHF. CDR3 in DNA: TGTGCCAGCAGTATTGACAGGGGGCGCGCCCAGCCCCAGCATTTT.

There are a few counts of this clonotype. The V and J genes are TRBV18 and TRBJ2-5; D not resolved. V was shortened by 1 base and J by 2 bases, with 11 bases between the two germline ends. Germline V gene sequence: CDR1 KGHSH, CDR2 LQKENI. The CDR3 runs 15 residues. The CDR3, as DNA: TGTGCCAGCTCACCACGGCGTCATGGGCAAGAGACCCAGTACTTC. Amino acids: CASSPRRHGQETQYF.

The chain uses TRBV3-1 and TRBJ2-5; TRBD2 matches 12 bases. Per the germline V gene, CDR1 is LGHDT and CDR2 is YNNKEL (reference sequence). Trimming at V came to 1 base and at J to 6 bases, leaving 3 bases not matched to a gene. This CDR3 comprises 15 residues. DNA of the CDR3: TGTGCCAGCAGCCAAGGGACTAGCGGGACGAAGACCCAGTACTTC. It translates to CASSQGTSGTKTQYF.

This chain connects TRBV4-3 to TRBJ2-3; 9 bases agree with TRBD2. V lost 0 bases, J lost 4 bases, and 8 bases stayed unmatched. The CDR3 spans 17 residues. Germline CDR1 and CDR2: LGHNA and YSLEER. The CDR3 loop is CASSQDPGGRGADTQYF. For the CDR3, the DNA is TGCGCCAGCAGCCAAGATCCGGGCGGGAGGGGCGCAGATACGCAGTATTTT.

About this clonotype: At one end, the junction sequence differs from germline, possibly due to a read error. The chain is built from TRBV28 and TRBJ2-1; unclear D gene. The CDR3 is 14 residues long. Germline V CDR1 and CDR2: MDHEN, SYDVKM. The CDR3 DNA follows: TGTGCCAGCAGTTTACGAGGAGCCTACAATGGGCAGTTCTTC. Its protein product is CASSLRGAYNGQFF.

The chain recombines TRBV21-1 with TRBJ1-5. TRBV21-1 is a listed pseudogene. CDR3 size: 13 residues. CDR3 in DNA: TGTGCAGTGGGCAGGGCCGGCAATCAGCCCCAGCATTTT. Translation: CAVGRAGNQPQHF.

The chain recombines TRBV29-1 with TRBJ2-7; 7 nucleotides align to TRBD2. The CDR3 is 13 amino acids. CDR1 and CDR2 from the germline V gene are SQVTM and ANQGSEA. V lost 2 bases, J lost 2 bases, and 3 bases stayed unmatched. For the CDR3, the DNA is TGCAGCGTTGAACTAGCGGAGACCTACGAGCAGTACTTC. It codes for CSVELAETYEQYF.

CDR3 in DNA: TGTGCCAGCAGGTCTCCCACCGGAAAGGGGCTGGAGACCCAGTACTTC. Encoded protein: CASRSPTGKGLETQYF. The rearrangement links TRBV5-8 to TRBJ2-5; tentative D call: TRBD1 (5 bases). This CDR3 has 16 amino acids. V dropped 5 bases and J dropped 5 bases, with 22 bases sitting between them. The germline gives CDR1 SGHTS, CDR2 YDEGEE.

The V call is TRBV2, the J call TRBJ2-6; TRBD1 aligns across 9 bases. The length of the CDR3 is 16 residues. The germline V gene has CDR1 SNHLY and CDR2 FYNNEI. Losses at the gene ends were 8 bases for V and 2 bases for J; bases not matched to a gene: 7. In nucleotides, the CDR3 is TGTGCCAGCGATCCGGGACAGGGTCCTGGGGCCAACGTCCTGACTTTC. This translates into CASDPGQGPGANVLTF.

This clonotype was seen only a few times. The V call is TRBV6-5, the J call TRBJ2-3; 8 positions match TRBD1. The CDR3 has 13 residues. CDR1 and CDR2 from the germline V gene are MNHEY and SVGAGI. V was pared by 2 bases and J by 5 bases, with 0 bases of the junction left unmatched. Here the CDR3 reads CASSYGTGDTQYF. The CDR3 nucleotides are TGTGCCAGCAGTTACGGGACAGGAGATACGCAGTATTTT.

This chain connects TRBV3-1 to TRBJ2-4, with D possibly being TRBD1 (6 bases). The CDR3 sequence is 18 residues long. V gave up 0 bases and J gave up 0 bases, with 15 bases separating them. Germline V gene data show CDR1 as LGHDT and CDR2 as YNNKEL (reference sequence). CDR3 sequence reads: CASSQDTQGWLAKNIQYF. DNA of the CDR3: TGTGCCAGCAGCCAAGATACGCAGGGGTGGCTAGCCAAAAACATTCAGTACTTC.

This rearrangement joins TRBV5-1 to TRBJ2-4; TRBD2 aligns across 7 bases. The closer fit of TRBJ2-7 to the DNA end suggests the J call may be wrong. CDR1 SGHRS and CDR2 YFSETQ come from the germline V gene. CDR3 length: 14 residues. In DNA, the CDR3 is TGCGCCAGCAGCTCGGGGGGAAACCTCTACGAGCAGTACTTC. It is translated as CASSSGGNLYEQYF.

This chain connects TRBV12-3 or TRBV12-4 to TRBJ2-5, with D uncertain. V lost 3 bases and J lost 11, with 10 bases in between. The CDR3 sequence is 11 residues long. CDR3 amino acids: CASSFAFEQYF. The CDR3 DNA follows: TGTGCCAGCAGTTTCGCATTTGAGCAGTACTTC.

This clonotype was observed a handful of times. The chain combines TRBV5-5 with TRBJ2-5; TRBD2 matches 10 bases. This CDR3 region has 15 residues. In germline, CDR1 is SGHKS, CDR2 YYEKEE (reference sequence). The V segment lost 4 bases and the J segment 0 bases; nucleotides outside the gene matches: 3. CDR3 nucleotides: TGTGCCAGCAGCGGGGGACTAGCGTACCAAGAGACCCAGTACTTC. Residues: CASSGGLAYQETQYF. The full variable domain, rest sourced from reference TRBV5-5 and TRBJ2-5, is DAGVTQSPTHLIKTRGQQVTLRCSPISGHKSVSWYQQVLGQGPQFIFQYYEKEERGRGNFPDRFSARQFPNYSSELNVNALLLGDSALYLCASSGGLAYQETQYFGPGTRLLVL.

J is TRBJ2-7 and V is TRBV18; D is perhaps TRBD1 (5 bases). This CDR3 spans 14 amino acids. Germline V gene sequence: CDR1 KGHSH, CDR2 LQKENI. V lost 6 bases and J 2 bases, leaving 14 bases between the germline ends. In DNA form, the CDR3 reads TGTGCCAGCTCCCAGACATCGACAGCCTACGAGCAGTACTTC. Translating gives CASSQTSTAYEQYF.